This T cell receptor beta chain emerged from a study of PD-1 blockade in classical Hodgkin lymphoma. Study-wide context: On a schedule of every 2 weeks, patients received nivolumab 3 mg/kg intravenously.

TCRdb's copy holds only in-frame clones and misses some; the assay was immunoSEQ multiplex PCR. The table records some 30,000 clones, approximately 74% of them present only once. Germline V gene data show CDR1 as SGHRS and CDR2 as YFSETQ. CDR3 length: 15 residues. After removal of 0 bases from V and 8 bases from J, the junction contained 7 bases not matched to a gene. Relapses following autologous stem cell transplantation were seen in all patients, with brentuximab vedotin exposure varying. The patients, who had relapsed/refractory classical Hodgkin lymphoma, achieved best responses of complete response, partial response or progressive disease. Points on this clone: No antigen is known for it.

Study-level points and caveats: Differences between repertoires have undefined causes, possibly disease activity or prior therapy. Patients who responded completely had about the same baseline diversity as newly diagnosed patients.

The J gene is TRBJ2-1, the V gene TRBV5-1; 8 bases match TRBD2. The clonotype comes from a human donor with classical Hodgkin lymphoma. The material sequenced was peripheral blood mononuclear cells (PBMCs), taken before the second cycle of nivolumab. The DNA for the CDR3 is TGCGCCAGCAGCTTGGCTTCGGGGGGGCGCGATGAGCAGTTCTTC. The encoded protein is CASSLASGGRDEQFF.